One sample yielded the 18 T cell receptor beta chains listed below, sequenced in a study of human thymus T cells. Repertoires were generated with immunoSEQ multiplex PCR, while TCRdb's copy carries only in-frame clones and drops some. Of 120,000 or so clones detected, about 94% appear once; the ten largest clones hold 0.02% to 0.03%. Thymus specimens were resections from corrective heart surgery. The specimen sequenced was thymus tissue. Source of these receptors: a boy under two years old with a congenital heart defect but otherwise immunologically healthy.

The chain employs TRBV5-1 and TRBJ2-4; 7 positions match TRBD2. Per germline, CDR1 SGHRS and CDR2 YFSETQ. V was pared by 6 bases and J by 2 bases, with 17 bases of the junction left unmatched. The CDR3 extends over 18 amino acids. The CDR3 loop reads CASNPGRERGLTKNIQYF. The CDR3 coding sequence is TGCGCCAGCAACCCTGGGAGGGAGAGGGGACTGACCAAAAACATTCAGTACTTC.

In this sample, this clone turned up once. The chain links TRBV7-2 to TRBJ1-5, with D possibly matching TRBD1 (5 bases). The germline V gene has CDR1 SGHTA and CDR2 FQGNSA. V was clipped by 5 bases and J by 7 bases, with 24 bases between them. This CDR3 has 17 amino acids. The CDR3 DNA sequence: TGTGCCAGCAGCCCCCTGGGGGGGGAGGTTTTAGAGCAGCCCCAGCATTTT. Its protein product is CASSPLGGEVLEQPQHF.

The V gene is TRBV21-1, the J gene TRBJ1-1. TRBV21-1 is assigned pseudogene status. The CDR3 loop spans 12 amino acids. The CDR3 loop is CASSQIIPEAFF. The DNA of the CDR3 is TGTGCCAGCAGCCAAATTATCCCAGAAGCTTTCTTT.

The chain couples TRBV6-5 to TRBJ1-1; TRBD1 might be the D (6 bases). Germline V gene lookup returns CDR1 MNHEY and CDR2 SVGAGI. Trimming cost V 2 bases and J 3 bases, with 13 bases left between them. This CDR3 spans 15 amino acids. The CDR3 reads CASSYEQGSYTEAFF. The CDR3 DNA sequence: TGTGCCAGCAGTTACGAGCAGGGGTCTTACACTGAAGCTTTCTTT.

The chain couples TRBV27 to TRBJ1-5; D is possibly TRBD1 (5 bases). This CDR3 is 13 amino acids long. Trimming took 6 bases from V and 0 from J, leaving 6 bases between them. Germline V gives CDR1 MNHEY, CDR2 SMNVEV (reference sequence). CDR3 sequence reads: CASRGRSNQPQHF. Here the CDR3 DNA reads TGTGCCAGCAGGGGGCGTAGCAATCAGCCCCAGCATTTT.

This CDR3 reads CASSWRTALPFYEQYF. The CDR3, as DNA: TGTGCCAGCAGCTGGAGGACAGCACTTCCTTTTTACGAGCAGTACTTC. This chain connects TRBV5-6 to TRBJ2-7, with TRBD1 as a possible D gene (6 bases). The CDR3 has 16 residues. Trimming cost V 3 bases and J 4 bases, with 20 bases left between them. Germline V lookup: CDR1 SGHDT, CDR2 YYEEEE. Filled out from reference TRBV5-6 and TRBJ2-7, the complete variable domain reads DAGVTQSPTHLIKTRGQQVTLRCSPKSGHDTVSWYQQALGQGPQFIFQYYEEEERQRGNFPDRFSGHQFPNYSSELNVNALLLGDSALYLCASSWRTALPFYEQYFGPGTRLTVT.

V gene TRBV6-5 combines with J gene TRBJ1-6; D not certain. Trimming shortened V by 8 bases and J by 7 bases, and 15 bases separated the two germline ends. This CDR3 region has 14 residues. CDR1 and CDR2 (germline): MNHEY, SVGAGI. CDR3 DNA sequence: TGTGCCAGCCGCCTCAGGTCCTCCAATTCACCCCTCCACTTT. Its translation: CASRLRSSNSPLHF.

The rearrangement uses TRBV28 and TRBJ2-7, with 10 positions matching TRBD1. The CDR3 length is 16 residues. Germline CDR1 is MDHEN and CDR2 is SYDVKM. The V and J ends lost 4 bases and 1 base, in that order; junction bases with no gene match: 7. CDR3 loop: CASSCSRDRGSYEQYF. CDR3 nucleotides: TGTGCCAGCAGTTGCTCGCGGGACAGGGGATCCTACGAGCAGTACTTC.

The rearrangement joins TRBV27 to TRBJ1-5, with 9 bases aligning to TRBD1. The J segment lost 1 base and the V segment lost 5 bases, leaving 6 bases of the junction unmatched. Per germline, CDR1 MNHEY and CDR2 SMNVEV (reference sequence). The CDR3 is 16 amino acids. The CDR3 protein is CASSPADRGSNQPQHF. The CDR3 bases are TGTGCCAGCAGTCCCGCCGACAGGGGGAGCAATCAGCCCCAGCATTTT.

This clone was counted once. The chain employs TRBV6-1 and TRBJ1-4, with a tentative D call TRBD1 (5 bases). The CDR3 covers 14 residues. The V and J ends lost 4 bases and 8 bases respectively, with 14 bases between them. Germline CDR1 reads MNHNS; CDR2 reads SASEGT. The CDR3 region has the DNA TGTGCCAGCAGTGCCGGGCAGGGAGAAGAAAAACTGTTTTTT. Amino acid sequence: CASSAGQGEEKLFF.

The CDR3, as DNA: TGTGCCAGCAGTACCACTCGTACAGGGGCTGGCTACACCTTC. Translation gives CASSTTRTGAGYTF. This chain connects TRBV28 to TRBJ1-2, with 7 bases lining up with TRBD1. The CDR3 sequence is 14 residues long. The V gene's germline CDR1 is MDHEN and CDR2 SYDVKM. V was clipped by 5 bases and J by 7 bases; unmatched bases: 10.

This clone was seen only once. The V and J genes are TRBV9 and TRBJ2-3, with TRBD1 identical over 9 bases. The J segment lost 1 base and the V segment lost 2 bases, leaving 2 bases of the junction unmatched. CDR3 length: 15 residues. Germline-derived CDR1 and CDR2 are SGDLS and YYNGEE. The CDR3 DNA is TGTGCCAGCAGCGTCAACAGGGGGCGCACAGATACGCAGTATTTT. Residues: CASSVNRGRTDTQYF.

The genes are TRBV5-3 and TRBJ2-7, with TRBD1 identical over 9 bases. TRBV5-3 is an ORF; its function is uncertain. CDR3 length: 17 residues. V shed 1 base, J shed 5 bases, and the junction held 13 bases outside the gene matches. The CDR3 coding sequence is TGTGCCAGAAGCTTGAAGCCCTTGGACAGGGGTATGGACGAGCAGTACTTC. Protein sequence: CARSLKPLDRGMDEQYF.

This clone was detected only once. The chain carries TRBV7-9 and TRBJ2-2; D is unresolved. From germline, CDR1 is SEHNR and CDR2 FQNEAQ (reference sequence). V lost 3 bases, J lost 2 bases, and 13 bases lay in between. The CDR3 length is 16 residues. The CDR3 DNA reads TGTGCCAGCAGCTTCCCGGACCTACCTAACACCGGGGAGCTGTTTTTT. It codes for CASSFPDLPNTGELFF.

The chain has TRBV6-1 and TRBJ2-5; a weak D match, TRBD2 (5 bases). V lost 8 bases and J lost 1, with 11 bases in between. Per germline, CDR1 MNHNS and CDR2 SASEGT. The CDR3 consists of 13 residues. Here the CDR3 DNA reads TGTGCCAGCCGTGGGAGTCCCCAAGAGACCCAGTACTTC. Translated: CASRGSPQETQYF.

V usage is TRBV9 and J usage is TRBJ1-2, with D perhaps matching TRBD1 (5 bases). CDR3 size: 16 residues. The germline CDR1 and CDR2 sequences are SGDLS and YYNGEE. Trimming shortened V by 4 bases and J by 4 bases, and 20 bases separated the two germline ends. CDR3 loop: CASSPRGRGRGYGYTF. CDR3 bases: TGTGCCAGCAGCCCACGCGGGCGGGGCCGGGGCTATGGCTACACCTTC. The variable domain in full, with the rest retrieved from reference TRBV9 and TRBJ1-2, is DSGVTQTPKHLITATGQRVTLRCSPRSGDLSVYWYQQSLDQGLQFLIQYYNGEERAKGNILERFSAQQFPDLHSELNLSSLELGDSALYFCASSPRGRGRGYGYTFGSGTRLTVV.

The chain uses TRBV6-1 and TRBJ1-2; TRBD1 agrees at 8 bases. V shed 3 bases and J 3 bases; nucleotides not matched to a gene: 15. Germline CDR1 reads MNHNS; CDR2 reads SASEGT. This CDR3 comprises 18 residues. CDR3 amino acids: CASSERGPTGVKDYGYTF. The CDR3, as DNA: TGTGCCAGCAGTGAGCGGGGCCCGACAGGGGTTAAGGACTATGGCTACACCTTC.

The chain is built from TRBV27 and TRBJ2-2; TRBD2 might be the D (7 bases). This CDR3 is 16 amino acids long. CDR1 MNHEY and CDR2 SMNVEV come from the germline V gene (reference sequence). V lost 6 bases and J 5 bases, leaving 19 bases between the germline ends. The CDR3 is CASSTVGGPLTGELFF. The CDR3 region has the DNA TGTGCCAGCAGCACCGTCGGGGGGCCTCTGACCGGGGAGCTGTTTTTT.